The 10 T cell receptor beta chains below were found in one sample sequenced in a study of cytomegalovirus exposure and HLA in healthy donors. This table comes from immunoSEQ multiplex PCR, and its TCRdb copy is limited to in-frame clones, with some not included. This table holds about 73,000 clones, 85% to 95% found once. Sequencing input: PBMCs. These receptors were taken from a man aged 18 to 29 in good health and CMV-seronegative.

The chain uses TRBV13 and TRBJ1-1; D not certain. The germline gives CDR1 PRHDT, CDR2 FYEKMQ (reference sequence). CDR3 length equals 15 residues. Trimming removed 0 bases from V and 6 bases from J, with 14 bases in between. This CDR3 reads CASSLGAGKGAEAFF. The CDR3 DNA is TGTGCCAGCAGCTTAGGGGCTGGAAAGGGAGCTGAAGCTTTCTTT.

The chain combines TRBV27 with TRBJ1-1; 9 bases align to TRBD1. The germline CDR1 and CDR2 sequences are MNHEY and SMNVEV (reference sequence). The V and J ends lost 5 bases and 6 bases, in that order; junction bases with no gene match: 4. This CDR3 is 13 amino acids long. The CDR3 loop is CASSPDRGAEAFF. CDR3 DNA: TGTGCCAGCAGTCCGGACAGGGGAGCTGAAGCTTTCTTT.

The chain couples TRBV14 to TRBJ2-6, with 9 bases aligning to TRBD2. After removal of 0 bases from V and 1 base from J, the junction contained 7 bases not matched to a gene. Germline CDR1 SGHDN, CDR2 FVKESK. This CDR3 is built from 19 residues. The DNA of the CDR3 is TGTGCCAGCAGCCAAGATTGGGCGGGGGGGCGGTCTGGGGCCAACGTCCTGACTTTC. Translating it yields CASSQDWAGGRSGANVLTF.

The chain links TRBV20-1 to TRBJ2-7; D is unresolved. Germline V CDR1 and CDR2: DFQATT, SNEGSKA (reference sequence). The CDR3 totals 10 residues. V lost 5 bases and J lost 0, with 2 bases in between. CDR3 protein: CSAYSYEQYF. Written as DNA, the CDR3 is TGCAGTGCTTACTCCTACGAGCAGTACTTC.

The chain combines TRBV4-2 with TRBJ2-1; tentative D call: TRBD2 (6 bases). The V gene lost 0 bases and the J gene lost 7 bases, with 13 bases spanning the gap. The CDR3 runs to 15 residues. Germline V gene lookup returns CDR1 LGHNA and CDR2 YNFKEQ. The CDR3 is CASSQDGGQINEQFF. CDR3 nucleotides: TGTGCCAGCAGCCAAGATGGAGGGCAGATAAATGAGCAGTTCTTC.

The V and J genes are TRBV7-2 and TRBJ1-6, with TRBD1 identical over 8 bases. Germline assignment: CDR1 SGHTA and CDR2 FQGNSA. V shed 5 bases and J 6 bases; nucleotides not matched to a gene: 6. The CDR3 is 15 residues long. Here the CDR3 reads CASSARTGINSPLHF. The CDR3 DNA sequence: TGTGCCAGCAGCGCCCGGACAGGGATTAATTCACCCCTCCACTTT.

The chain recombines TRBV7-9 with TRBJ2-1; D may be TRBD1 (7 bases). The CDR3 runs 16 residues. Germline values: CDR1 SEHNR, CDR2 FQNEAQ (reference sequence). The ends were cut back, 0 bases at V and 4 bases at J, with 13 bases in the middle. The CDR3 DNA reads as TGTGCCAGCAGCTTAGCGGAGGGGGCGCGTTACAATGAGCAGTTCTTC. It encodes CASSLAEGARYNEQFF.

The chain uses TRBV9 and TRBJ2-3, with 10 bases that match TRBD1. The V gene's germline CDR1 is SGDLS and CDR2 YYNGEE. V lost 0 bases and J lost 6; bases outside the gene matches: 7. This CDR3 has 16 amino acids. DNA for the CDR3: TGTGCCAGCAGCGTAGCGGGACAGGGGCAGAGGGATACGCAGTATTTT. It translates to CASSVAGQGQRDTQYF.

This clone was found once. V and J are TRBV5-6 and TRBJ1-1; possible D gene TRBD1, 5 bases. CDR3 size: 14 residues. V dropped 4 bases and J dropped 1 base, with 11 bases sitting between them. Germline CDR1 is SGHDT and CDR2 is YYEEEE. CDR3 nucleotides: TGTGCCAGCAGCGGGATGCAGGGGAACACTGAAGCTTTCTTT. Its protein is CASSGMQGNTEAFF.

The CDR3 DNA follows: TGTGCCAGCAGACAACCGGGTACTTATGGCTACACCTTC. It encodes CASRQPGTYGYTF. The J gene is TRBJ1-2, the V gene TRBV2; D is unclear. Germline V gene data show CDR1 as SNHLY and CDR2 as FYNNEI. Trimming removed 6 bases from V and 5 bases from J, with 13 bases in between. The length of the CDR3 is 13 residues. Full variable domain (rest looked up from reference TRBV2 and TRBJ1-2): EPEVTQTPSHQVTQMGQEVILRCVPISNHLYFYWYRQILGQKVEFLVSFYNNEISEKSEIFDDQFSVERPDGSNFTLKIRSTKLEDSAMYFCASRQPGTYGYTFGSGTRLTVV.